This T cell receptor beta chain was recovered during a study of blood T cell repertoires in COVID-19. Study in general: Acute-phase and convalescent COVID-19 samples originated in the United States, Italy and Spain. Nucleic acid was either cDNA or gDNA, and it came from T cells, B-cell-depleted T cells, or PBMCs.

Per the germline V gene, CDR1 is SEHNR and CDR2 is FQNEAQ (reference sequence). With 5 bases clipped from V and 3 bases from J, the junction kept 19 bases outside the gene matches. The CDR3 is 18 amino acids. Under the authors' procedure: Reference gene primers were amplified, and this amplification served to estimate nucleated cell counts. Clones were read by immunoSEQ multiplex PCR, and TCRdb kept only the in-frame ones, dropping some. D and trimming come from the DNA, and the V and J calls and clone size come from that table. The sample holds 250,000 to 400,000 clones, over 75% seen once. In this sample, this clone turned up many times.

Material for sequencing was peripheral blood. This chain links TRBV7-9 with TRBJ2-7; TRBD2 aligns across 7 bases. The receptor was isolated from a man between 45 and 60 years old with active or convalescent COVID-19. The CDR3 loop is CASSPGGLGGHGFYEQYF. As DNA, the CDR3 is TGTGCCAGCAGCCCTGGGGGTTTGGGAGGGCATGGTTTCTACGAGCAGTACTTC.